The present T cell receptor beta chain was sequenced within a study of technical replicates of blood from several donors. The CDR3 sequence is 17 residues long. V lost 2 bases and J lost 1, with 17 bases in between. The germline V gene has CDR1 SGHNT and CDR2 YENEEA. Profiled with immunoSEQ multiplex PCR; TCRdb holds only in-frame clones, not every one. The repertoire holds about 74,000 clones, with about 91% as singletons. This chain links TRBV11-3 with TRBJ1-1; D unclear. The sample taken for sequencing was T cells isolated from PBMCs. The origin of this receptor is a human donor in good health. CDR3 loop: CASSLSLPLRENTEAFF. The DNA for the CDR3 is TGTGCCAGCAGCTTATCCCTTCCATTGAGGGAGAACACTGAAGCTTTCTTT.